Below, 21 T cell receptor beta chains from the same sample are listed, as sequenced in a study of memory CD4+ T cells and cytomegalovirus serostatus. Method: immunoSEQ multiplex PCR; TCRdb's copy keeps in-frame clones and lacks some. The top ten hold about 4% of the sample, which has some 87,000 clones, over 70% seen once. Single viable CD3+CD4+CD8-CD45RO+ cells were sorted as the memory CD4+ T cells. What was sequenced was memory CD4+ T cells from blood. The source of these receptors is an adult in good health and CMV-seropositive.

The gene calls are TRBV4-1 and TRBJ2-3, with TRBD2 identical over 10 bases. The germline V gene has CDR1 MGHRA and CDR2 YSYEKL. J was trimmed by 6 bases and V by 0 bases; bases with no gene match: 18. The CDR3 length is 20 residues. CDR3 loop: CASSQDSQGGPSGSKDTQYF. In nucleotides, the CDR3 is TGCGCCAGCAGCCAAGATTCCCAGGGGGGGCCTAGCGGGAGTAAGGATACGCAGTATTTT.

The CDR3 DNA follows: TGTGCCAGCAGCAGACGGGCCTTGGAGACCCAGTACTTC. This gives the protein CASSRRALETQYF. The chain links TRBV14 to TRBJ2-5; D is uncertain. The CDR3 is made up of 13 amino acids. Trimming cost V 5 bases and J 5 bases, with 12 bases left between them. In germline, CDR1 is SGHDN, CDR2 FVKESK.

The rearrangement links TRBV9 to TRBJ1-4; weak D call: TRBD1 (6 bases). V shed 5 bases and J shed 0 bases, with 11 bases lying between them. CDR1 and CDR2 (germline): SGDLS, YYNGEE. The CDR3 is 15 amino acids. CDR3 sequence reads: CASSRQGSTNEKLFF. The DNA of the CDR3 is TGTGCCAGCAGTCGTCAGGGGTCAACTAATGAAAAACTGTTTTTT. Complete variable domain (other parts from reference TRBV9 and TRBJ1-4): DSGVTQTPKHLITATGQRVTLRCSPRSGDLSVYWYQQSLDQGLQFLIQYYNGEERAKGNILERFSAQQFPDLHSELNLSSLELGDSALYFCASSRQGSTNEKLFFGSGTQLSVL.

V and J are TRBV7-2 and TRBJ1-4; D unclear. V lost 0 bases, J lost 5 bases, and 7 bases lay in between. This CDR3 region has 14 residues. Germline CDR1 reads SGHTA; CDR2 reads FQGNSA. The CDR3: CASSLAGQNEKLFF. The CDR3, as DNA: TGTGCCAGCAGCTTAGCAGGGCAGAATGAAAAACTGTTTTTT.

The chain couples TRBV5-6 to TRBJ2-7, with D unclear. Trimming stripped 4 bases from V and 4 bases from J, with 6 bases between. The CDR3 spans 11 residues. In germline, CDR1 is SGHDT, CDR2 YYEEEE. The CDR3 DNA reads TGTGCCAGCAGCAGCCTATACGAGCAGTACTTC. This codes for CASSSLYEQYF.

A few counts support this clone. This sequence joins TRBV7-3 and TRBJ2-6; TRBD2 matches 7 bases. This CDR3 has 12 residues. Germline V gene sequence: CDR1 SGHTA, CDR2 FQGTGA. Trimming at V came to 11 bases and at J to 11 bases, leaving 9 bases not matched to a gene. CDR3 protein: CASKGGGDVLTF. The CDR3, as DNA: TGTGCCTCCAAAGGTGGGGGGGACGTCCTGACTTTC.

The chain employs TRBV27 and TRBJ2-3; 14 positions agree with TRBD2. CDR1 is MNHEY, CDR2 SMNVEV, per germline (reference sequence). This CDR3 spans 15 amino acids. After removal of 6 bases from V and 6 bases from J, the junction contained 5 bases not matched to a gene. Written as DNA, the CDR3 is TGTGCCAGCAGACCGGGACTAGCGGGAGTGGATACGCAGTATTTT. Its translation is CASRPGLAGVDTQYF.

DNA for the CDR3: TGTGCCAGCAGCCAGCCTACTAGCGGGAGACCGAATGAGCAGTTCTTC. Protein sequence: CASSQPTSGRPNEQFF. This chain links TRBV4-2 with TRBJ2-1; 11 nucleotides match TRBD2. J was trimmed by 7 bases and V by 3 bases; bases with no gene match: 8. The germline gives CDR1 LGHNA, CDR2 YNFKEQ. The CDR3 covers 16 residues.

V and J are TRBV7-9 and TRBJ2-7, with 9 bases fitting TRBD2. V dropped 1 base and J dropped 3; count of bases not matched to a gene: 4. CDR3 length: 15 residues. CDR1 and CDR2 (germline): SEHNR, FQNEAQ (reference sequence). The DNA for the CDR3 is TGTGCCAGCAGCTTAGGTTCTAGCGGGAACTACGAGCAGTACTTC. This translates into CASSLGSSGNYEQYF.

The genes are TRBV18 and TRBJ2-5; 10 bases are shared with TRBD1. CDR3 size: 15 residues. V trimming: 2 bases; J trimming: 6 bases; junction bases outside the gene matches: 6. From germline, CDR1 is KGHSH and CDR2 LQKENI. The CDR3 loop reads CASSPTTGGRQTQYF. The DNA for the CDR3 is TGTGCCAGCTCACCAACGACAGGGGGCAGGCAGACCCAGTACTTC. Supplemented by reference TRBV18 and TRBJ2-5, the full variable domain reads NAGVMQNPRHLVRRRGQEARLRCSPMKGHSHVYWYRQLPEEGLKFMVYLQKENIIDESGMPKERFSAEFPKEGPSILRIQQVVRGDSAAYFCASSPTTGGRQTQYFGPGTRLLVL.

The V gene is TRBV6-1, the J gene TRBJ1-2, with D perhaps TRBD1 (5 bases). Per germline, CDR1 MNHNS and CDR2 SASEGT. The CDR3 runs to 14 residues. Trimming stripped 2 bases from V and 4 bases from J, with 11 bases between. Here the CDR3 DNA reads TGTGCCAGCAGTGAAATGGGGGGGAGCTATGGCTACACCTTC. Its protein product is CASSEMGGSYGYTF.

This chain connects TRBV7-9 to TRBJ2-1; 8 bases map to TRBD2. Trimming cost V 4 bases and J 4 bases; bases outside gene matches: 9. The CDR3 runs 16 residues. Germline CDR1 reads SEHNR; CDR2 reads FQNEAQ (reference sequence). The CDR3 DNA is TGTGCCAGCAGCTCTCACGTAAGCGGGGGATACAATGAGCAGTTCTTC. Translating gives CASSSHVSGGYNEQFF.

This sequence joins TRBV5-4 and TRBJ2-7, with D unresolved. Per the germline V gene, CDR1 is SGHNT and CDR2 is YYREEE (reference sequence). The CDR3 covers 13 residues. Trimming left V 3 bases short and J 4 bases short, with 11 bases between. Here the CDR3 reads CASSSGLTYEQYF. The CDR3, as DNA: TGTGCCAGCAGCTCGGGCCTAACTTACGAGCAGTACTTC.

The chain is built from TRBV19 and TRBJ1-4; TRBD1 matches 7 bases. CDR1 and CDR2 from the germline V gene are LNHDA and SQIVND (reference sequence). Trimming at V came to 4 bases and at J to 8 bases, leaving 7 bases not matched to a gene. This CDR3 is built from 14 residues. The CDR3 protein is CASSTDRVREKLFF. The CDR3 nucleotides are TGTGCCAGTAGTACCGACAGGGTGAGGGAAAAACTGTTTTTT.

The chain is built from TRBV9 and TRBJ2-3, with D maybe TRBD2 (5 bases). CDR1 and CDR2 (germline): SGDLS, YYNGEE. The CDR3 sequence is 16 residues long. V lost 4 bases, J lost 0 bases, and 15 bases lay in between. As DNA, the CDR3 is TGTGCCAGCAGCCCCCAGGCTAGCACCAGCACAGATACGCAGTATTTT. Amino acid sequence: CASSPQASTSTDTQYF.

CDR3 bases: TGTGCCAGCAGGGCACGACAGGGTGGTGAAAAACTGTTTTTT. It codes for CASRARQGGEKLFF. This chain joins TRBV28 and TRBJ1-4, with TRBD1 identical over 7 bases. The germline CDR1 and CDR2 sequences are MDHEN and SYDVKM. The CDR3 loop spans 14 amino acids. The V gene end was trimmed by 6 bases and the J gene end by 7 bases; junction bases not matched to a gene: 8.

The V and J genes are TRBV5-1 and TRBJ2-2; 7 bases line up with TRBD1. Germline values: CDR1 SGHRS, CDR2 YFSETQ. This CDR3 contains 15 residues. Trimming removed 3 bases from V and 1 base from J; junction bases left unmatched: 3. The CDR3, as DNA: TGCGCCAGCAGCTACAGGGGAGAGAACACCGGGGAGCTGTTTTTT. This translates into CASSYRGENTGELFF.

CDR3: CASRKTGEGQPQHF. The CDR3 nucleotides are TGCGCCAGCAGGAAGACAGGGGAGGGTCAGCCCCAGCATTTT. The V gene is TRBV10-2, the J gene TRBJ1-5, with 8 bases matching TRBD1. The CDR3 sequence is 14 residues long. The germline CDR1 and CDR2 sequences are WSHSY and SAAADI. With V trimmed by 6 bases and J by 6 bases, 7 bases remained unmatched.

This chain links TRBV6-1 with TRBJ2-3, with 14 bases lining up with TRBD2. The CDR3 extends over 14 amino acids. The V segment lost 8 bases and the J segment 6 bases; nucleotides outside the gene matches: 4. Per the germline V gene, CDR1 is MNHNS and CDR2 is SASEGT. Written as DNA, the CDR3 is TGTGCCAGCTCGGGACTAGCGGGAGCGGATACGCAGTATTTT. Protein sequence: CASSGLAGADTQYF.

The chain has TRBV7-9 and TRBJ1-5; D gene uncertain. There are 14 residues in the CDR3. Trimming shortened V by 1 base and J by 3 bases, and 7 bases separated the two germline ends. Germline assignment: CDR1 SEHNR and CDR2 FQNEAQ (reference sequence). For the CDR3, the DNA is TGTGCCAGCAGCTTAGTGGGCAACAATCAGCCCCAGCATTTT. This gives the protein CASSLVGNNQPQHF.

The table lists this clone with a count of one. The gene calls are TRBV6-1 and TRBJ2-2, with 9 bases aligning to TRBD2. The germline gives CDR1 MNHNS, CDR2 SASEGT. The CDR3 runs to 17 residues. Trimming cost V 1 base and J 2 bases; bases outside gene matches: 5. CDR3 residues: CASSEVGLAGNTGELFF. Here the CDR3 DNA reads TGTGCCAGCAGTGAAGTAGGGCTAGCGGGAAACACCGGGGAGCTGTTTTTT.